This TCR beta chain stems from a study of T cell clonality in common variable immunodeficiency. Study observations and caveats: CVID subjects shared fewer TCRbeta clones than healthy controls did.

Sequenced by immunoSEQ multiplex PCR; TCRdb stores in-frame clones only, minus some. This sample carries 45,000 to 55,000 clones, none of them present only once. Patients and controls were mostly of Caucasian heritage. The CDR3 sequence is 15 residues long. The V end lost 2 bases, the J end lost 0 bases, and 8 bases lay between the germline ends. This clone was seen ten or more times. What it recognizes is unknown. The CDR3 end lies 3 residues beyond the end of the read and is filled in from the germline J gene. This sequence was found in a person aged 18 to 75 in good health. This sequence joins TRBV12-3 or TRBV12-4 and TRBJ1-5; D might be TRBD1 (5 bases). Sample: peripheral blood mononuclear cells. CDR3 protein: CASSLSGDSNQPQHF. Partial CDR3 DNA: TGTGCCAGCAGTTTATCGGGGGATAGCAATCAGCCC.